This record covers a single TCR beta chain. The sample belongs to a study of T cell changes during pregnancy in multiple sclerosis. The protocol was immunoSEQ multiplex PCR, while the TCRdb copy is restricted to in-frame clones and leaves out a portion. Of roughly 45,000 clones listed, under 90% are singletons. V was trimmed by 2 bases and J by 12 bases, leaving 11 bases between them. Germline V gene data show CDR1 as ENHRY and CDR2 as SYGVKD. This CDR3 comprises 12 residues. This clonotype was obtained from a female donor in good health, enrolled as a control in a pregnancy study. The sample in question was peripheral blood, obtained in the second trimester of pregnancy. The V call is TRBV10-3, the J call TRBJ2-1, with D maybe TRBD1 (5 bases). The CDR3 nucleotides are TGTGCCATCAGTGAGGCTAAAACAGGGCAGTTCTTC. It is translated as CAISEAKTGQFF.